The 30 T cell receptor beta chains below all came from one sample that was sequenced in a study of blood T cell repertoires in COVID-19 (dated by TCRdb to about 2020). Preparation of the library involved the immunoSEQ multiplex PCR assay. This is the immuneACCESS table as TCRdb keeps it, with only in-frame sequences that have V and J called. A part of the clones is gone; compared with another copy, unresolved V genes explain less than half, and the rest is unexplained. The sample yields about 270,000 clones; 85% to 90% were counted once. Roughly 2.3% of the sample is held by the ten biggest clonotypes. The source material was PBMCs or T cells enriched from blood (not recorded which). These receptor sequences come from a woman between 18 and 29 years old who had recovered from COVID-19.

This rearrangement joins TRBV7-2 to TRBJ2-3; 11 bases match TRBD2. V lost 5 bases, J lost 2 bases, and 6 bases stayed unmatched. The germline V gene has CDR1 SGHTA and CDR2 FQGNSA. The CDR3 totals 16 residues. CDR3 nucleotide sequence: TGTGCCAGCAGCCGTCTAGCGGGGGGTCTCACAGATACGCAGTATTTT. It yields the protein CASSRLAGGLTDTQYF.

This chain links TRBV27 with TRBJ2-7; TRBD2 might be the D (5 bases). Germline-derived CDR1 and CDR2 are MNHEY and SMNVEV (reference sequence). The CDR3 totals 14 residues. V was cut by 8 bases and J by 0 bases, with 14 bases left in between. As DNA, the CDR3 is TGTGCCAGCGGAGAGGGTAGGAGCTCCTACGAGCAGTACTTC. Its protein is CASGEGRSSYEQYF.

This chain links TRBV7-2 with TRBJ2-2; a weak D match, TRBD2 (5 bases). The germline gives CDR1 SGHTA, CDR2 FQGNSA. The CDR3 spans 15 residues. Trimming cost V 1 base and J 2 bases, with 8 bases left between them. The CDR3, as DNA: TGTGCCAGCAGCTTAGACGGGGTCAACACCGGGGAGCTGTTTTTT. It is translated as CASSLDGVNTGELFF.

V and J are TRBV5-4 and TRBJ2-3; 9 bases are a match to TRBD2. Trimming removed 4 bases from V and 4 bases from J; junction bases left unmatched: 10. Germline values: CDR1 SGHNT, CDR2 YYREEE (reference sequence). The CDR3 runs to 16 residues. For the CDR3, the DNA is TGTGCCAGCAGCGCTAACGGCGGGGGGGCTCCAGATACGCAGTATTTT. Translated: CASSANGGGAPDTQYF.

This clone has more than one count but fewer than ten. DNA for the CDR3: TGTGCCAGCAGTCGTTCTCAGGGGGGTGGCTACACCTTC. Translation gives CASSRSQGGGYTF. The chain carries TRBV28 and TRBJ1-2, with 7 bases aligning to TRBD1. The CDR3 runs 13 residues. Germline trimming cut 5 bases from V and 7 bases from J; bases unmatched to any gene: 7. Germline CDR1 and CDR2: MDHEN and SYDVKM.

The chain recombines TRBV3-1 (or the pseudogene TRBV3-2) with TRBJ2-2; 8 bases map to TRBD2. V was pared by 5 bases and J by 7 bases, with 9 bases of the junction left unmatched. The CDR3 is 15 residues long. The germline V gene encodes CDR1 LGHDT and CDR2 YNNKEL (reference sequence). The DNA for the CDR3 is TGTGCCAGCAGCAGCGGGGGTGGAGGAATCGGGGAGCTGTTTTTT. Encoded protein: CASSSGGGGIGELFF.

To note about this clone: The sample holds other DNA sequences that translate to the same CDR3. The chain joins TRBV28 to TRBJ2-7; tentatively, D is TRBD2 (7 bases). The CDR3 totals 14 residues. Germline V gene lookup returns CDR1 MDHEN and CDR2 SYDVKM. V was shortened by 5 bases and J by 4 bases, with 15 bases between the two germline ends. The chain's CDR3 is CASSPLRGAYEQYF. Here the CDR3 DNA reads TGTGCCAGCAGTCCATTACGGGGGGCATACGAGCAGTACTTC.

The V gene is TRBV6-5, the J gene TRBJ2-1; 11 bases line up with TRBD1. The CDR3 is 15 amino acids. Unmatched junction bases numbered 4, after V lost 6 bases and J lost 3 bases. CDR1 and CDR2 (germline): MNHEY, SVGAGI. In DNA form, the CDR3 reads TGTGCCAGCAGCCGCGGGACAGGGGGCTACAATGAGCAGTTCTTC. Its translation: CASSRGTGGYNEQFF.

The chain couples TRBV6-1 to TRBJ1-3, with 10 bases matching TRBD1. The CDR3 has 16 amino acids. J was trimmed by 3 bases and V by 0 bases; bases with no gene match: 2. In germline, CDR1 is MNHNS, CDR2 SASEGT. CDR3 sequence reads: CASSEADRGLGNTIYF. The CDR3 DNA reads TGTGCCAGCAGTGAAGCCGACAGGGGGCTTGGAAACACCATATATTTT.

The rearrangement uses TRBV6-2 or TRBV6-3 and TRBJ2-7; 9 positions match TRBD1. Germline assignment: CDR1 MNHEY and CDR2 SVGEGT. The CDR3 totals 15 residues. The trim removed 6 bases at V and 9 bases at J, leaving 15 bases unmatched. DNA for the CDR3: TGTGCCAGCAGCCGACCACAGGGGGCGAAATTTGGGCAGTACTTC. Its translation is CASSRPQGAKFGQYF.

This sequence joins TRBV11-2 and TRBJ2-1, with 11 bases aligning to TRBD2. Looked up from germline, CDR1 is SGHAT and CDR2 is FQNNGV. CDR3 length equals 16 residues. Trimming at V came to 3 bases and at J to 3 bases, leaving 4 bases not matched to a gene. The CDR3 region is CASSFGGTSGYNEQFF. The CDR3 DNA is TGTGCCAGCAGCTTTGGCGGGACTAGCGGCTACAATGAGCAGTTCTTC.

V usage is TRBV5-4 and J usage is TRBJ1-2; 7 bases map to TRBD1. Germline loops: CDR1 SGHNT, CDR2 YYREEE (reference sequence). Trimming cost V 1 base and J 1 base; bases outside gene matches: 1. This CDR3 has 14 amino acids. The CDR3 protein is CASSLRGLNYGYTF. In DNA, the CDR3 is TGTGCCAGCAGCTTGAGGGGGCTTAACTATGGCTACACCTTC.

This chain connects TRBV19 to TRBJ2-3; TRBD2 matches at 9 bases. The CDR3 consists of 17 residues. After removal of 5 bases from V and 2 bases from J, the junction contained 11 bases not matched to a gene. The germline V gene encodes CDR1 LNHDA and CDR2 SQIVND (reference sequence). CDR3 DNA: TGTGCCAGTAGTCGATTTGTAGCGGGGGCGATCACAGATACGCAGTATTTT. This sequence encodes CASSRFVAGAITDTQYF.

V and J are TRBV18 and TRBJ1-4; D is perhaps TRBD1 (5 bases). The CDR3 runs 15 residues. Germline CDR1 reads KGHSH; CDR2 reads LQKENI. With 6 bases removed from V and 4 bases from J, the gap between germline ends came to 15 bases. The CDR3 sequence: CASSESTVYNEKLFF. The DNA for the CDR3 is TGTGCCAGCTCTGAATCGACAGTCTATAATGAAAAACTGTTTTTT.

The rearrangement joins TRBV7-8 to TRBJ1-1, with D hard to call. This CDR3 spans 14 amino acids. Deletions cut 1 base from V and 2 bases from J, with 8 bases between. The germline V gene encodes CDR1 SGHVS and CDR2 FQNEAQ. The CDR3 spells CASSLVPGNTEAFF. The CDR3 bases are TGTGCCAGCAGCTTAGTTCCAGGCAACACTGAAGCTTTCTTT.

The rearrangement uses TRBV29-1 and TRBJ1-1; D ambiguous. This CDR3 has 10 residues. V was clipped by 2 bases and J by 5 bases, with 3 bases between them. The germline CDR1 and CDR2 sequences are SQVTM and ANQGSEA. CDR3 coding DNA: TGCAGCGTTGAAATAACTGAAGCTTTCTTT. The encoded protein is CSVEITEAFF.

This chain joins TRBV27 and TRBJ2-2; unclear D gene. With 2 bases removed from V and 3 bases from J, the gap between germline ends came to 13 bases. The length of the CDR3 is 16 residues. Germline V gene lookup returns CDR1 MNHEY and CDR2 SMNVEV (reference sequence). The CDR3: CASSLSMRSYTGELFF. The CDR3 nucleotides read TGTGCCAGCAGTTTAAGCATGCGAAGTTACACCGGGGAGCTGTTTTTT.

CDR3 amino acids: CASSQGPEVRNTIYF. The CDR3 bases are TGTGCCAGCAGCCAAGGGCCAGAGGTCCGAAACACCATATATTTT. The chain joins TRBV14 to TRBJ1-3; D is uncertain. Germline V gene sequence: CDR1 SGHDN, CDR2 FVKESK. CDR3 length equals 15 residues. V gave up 1 base and J gave up 5 bases, with 12 bases separating them.

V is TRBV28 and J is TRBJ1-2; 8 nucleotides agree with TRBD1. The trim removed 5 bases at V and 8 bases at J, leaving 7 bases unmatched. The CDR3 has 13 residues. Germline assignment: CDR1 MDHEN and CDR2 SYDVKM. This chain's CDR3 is CASSPRTGTGYTF. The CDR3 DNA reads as TGTGCCAGCAGTCCTCGGACAGGGACCGGCTACACCTTC.

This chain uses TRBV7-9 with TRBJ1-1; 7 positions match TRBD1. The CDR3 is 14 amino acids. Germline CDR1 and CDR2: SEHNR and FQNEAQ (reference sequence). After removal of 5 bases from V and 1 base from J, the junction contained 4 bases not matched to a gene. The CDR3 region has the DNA TGTGCCAGCAGCCCAGGGGGGAGGAACACTGAAGCTTTCTTT. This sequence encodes CASSPGGRNTEAFF. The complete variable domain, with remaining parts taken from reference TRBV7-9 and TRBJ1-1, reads DTGVSQNPRHKITKRGQNVTFRCDPISEHNRLYWYRQTLGQGPEFLTYFQNEAQLEKSRLLSDRFSAERPKGSFSTLEIQRTEQGDSAMYLCASSPGGRNTEAFFGQGTRLTVV.

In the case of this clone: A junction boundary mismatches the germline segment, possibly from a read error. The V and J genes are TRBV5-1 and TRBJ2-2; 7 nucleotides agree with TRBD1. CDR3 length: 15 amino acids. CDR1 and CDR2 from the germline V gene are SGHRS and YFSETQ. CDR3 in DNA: TGCGCCAGCAGCTTAGAGGGACAGAACACCAGGGAGCTGTTTTTT. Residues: CASSLEGQNTRELFF.

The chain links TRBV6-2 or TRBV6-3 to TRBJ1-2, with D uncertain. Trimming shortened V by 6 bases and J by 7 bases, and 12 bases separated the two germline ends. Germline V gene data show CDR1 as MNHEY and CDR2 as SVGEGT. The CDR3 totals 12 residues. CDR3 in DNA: TGTGCCAGCAGCCTTGGAGGGCTTGGCTACACCTTC. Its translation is CASSLGGLGYTF.

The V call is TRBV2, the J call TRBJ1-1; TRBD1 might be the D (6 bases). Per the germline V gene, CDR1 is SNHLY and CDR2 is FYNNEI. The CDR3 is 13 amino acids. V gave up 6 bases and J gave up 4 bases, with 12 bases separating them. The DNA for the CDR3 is TGTGCCAGCAGCCAGGGGCCGGGCACTGAAGCTTTCTTT. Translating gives CASSQGPGTEAFF.

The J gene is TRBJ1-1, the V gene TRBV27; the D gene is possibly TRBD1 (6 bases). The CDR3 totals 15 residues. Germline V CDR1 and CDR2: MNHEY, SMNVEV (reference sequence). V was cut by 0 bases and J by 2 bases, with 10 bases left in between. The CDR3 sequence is CASSLSGAVNTEAFF. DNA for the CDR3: TGTGCCAGCAGTTTATCGGGGGCAGTAAACACTGAAGCTTTCTTT.

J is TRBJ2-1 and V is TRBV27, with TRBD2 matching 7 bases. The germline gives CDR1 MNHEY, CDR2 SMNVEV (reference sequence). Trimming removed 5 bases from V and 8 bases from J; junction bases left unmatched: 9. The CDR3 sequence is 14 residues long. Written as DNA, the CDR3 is TGTGCCAGCAGTGGGGGGGGAAGAATCTATGAGCAGTTCTTC. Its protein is CASSGGGRIYEQFF.

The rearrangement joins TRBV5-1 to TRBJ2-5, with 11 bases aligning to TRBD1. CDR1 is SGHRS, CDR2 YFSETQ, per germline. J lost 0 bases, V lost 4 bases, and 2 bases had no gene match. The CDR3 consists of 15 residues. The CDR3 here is CASSRDRGNQETQYF. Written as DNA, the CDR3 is TGCGCCAGCAGCAGGGACAGGGGGAACCAAGAGACCCAGTACTTC.

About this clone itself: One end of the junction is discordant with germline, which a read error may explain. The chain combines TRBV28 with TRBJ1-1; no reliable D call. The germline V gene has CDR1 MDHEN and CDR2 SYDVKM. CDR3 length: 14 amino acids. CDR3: CASSFPTEAAEAFF. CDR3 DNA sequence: TGTGCCAGCAGTTTCCCCACGGAGGCGGCTGAGGCTTTCTTT.

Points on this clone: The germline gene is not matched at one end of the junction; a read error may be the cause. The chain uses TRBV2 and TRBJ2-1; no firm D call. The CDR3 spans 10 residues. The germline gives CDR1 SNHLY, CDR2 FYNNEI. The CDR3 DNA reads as TGTGCCAGCAGTGAAGCTAGCCTGGTCTTC. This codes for CASSEASLVF.

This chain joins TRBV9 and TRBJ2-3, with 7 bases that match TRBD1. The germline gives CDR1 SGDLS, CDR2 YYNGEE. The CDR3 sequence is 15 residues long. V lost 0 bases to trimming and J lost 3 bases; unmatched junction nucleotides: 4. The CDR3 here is CASSVDGRGTDTQYF. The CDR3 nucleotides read TGTGCCAGCAGCGTAGATGGCAGGGGGACAGATACGCAGTATTTT.

In DNA form, the CDR3 reads TGTGCCAGCAGCCAAGAAGTTACTAGCGGCCATTACAATGAGCAGTTCTTC. This sequence encodes CASSQEVTSGHYNEQFF. The V gene is TRBV3-1 (or the pseudogene TRBV3-2), the J gene TRBJ2-1; 8 nucleotides line up with TRBD2. The germline V gene encodes CDR1 LGHDT and CDR2 YNNKEL (reference sequence). The CDR3 covers 17 residues. J lost 4 bases, V lost 0 bases, and 8 bases had no gene match.